This entry is about one T cell receptor (beta chain). What it binds is not known. V lost 2 bases and J 4 bases, leaving 19 bases between the germline ends. CDR1 and CDR2 from the germline V gene are SGHRS and YFSETQ. The CDR3 spans 18 residues. This sample was taken from a study of cytomegalovirus exposure and HLA in healthy donors. This PCR relied on a set of 60 Vbeta primers and 13 Jbeta primers. Clones were read by immunoSEQ multiplex PCR, and TCRdb kept only the in-frame ones, dropping some. Of about 160,000 clones in the sample, roughly four fifths were seen once. Study results and caveats: Earlier analysis looked at TCR beta V segments, and most were productive about 90% or about 30% of the time. After further analysis at a later stage, 16,951 TCR beta sequences were associated with HLA alleles at 0.05 false discovery rate. Of the V segments, some could not be distinguished, including TRBV6-2 and TRBV6-3, and were excluded. The CMV antigen specificity of a few CMV-associated chains was confirmed through in vitro analysis.

The clonotype originates from a man between 50 and 59 years old in good health and CMV-seropositive. The chain employs TRBV5-1 and TRBJ2-6, with D tentatively TRBD2 (6 bases). The sample consisted of PBMCs. The CDR3 loop is CASSFGFLEGTGANVLTF. In nucleotides, the CDR3 is TGCGCCAGCAGCTTCGGATTTTTGGAGGGGACCGGGGCCAACGTCCTGACTTTC. The entire variable domain, with the rest obtained from reference TRBV5-1 and TRBJ2-6, is as follows: KAGVTQTPRYLIKTRGQQVTLSCSPISGHRSVSWYQQTPGQGLQFLFEYFSETQRNKGNFPGRFSGRQFSNSRSEMNVSTLELGDSALYLCASSFGFLEGTGANVLTFGAGSRLTVL.